The 2 T cell receptor beta chains below all came from one sample that was sequenced in a study of immune cell composition in non-small cell lung cancer. Some clones are missing from TCRdb's copy, which holds only in-frame ones; the method was immunoSEQ multiplex PCR. The sample lists approximately 9,000 clones, 76% occurring once. What was sequenced was lung tumor tissue. The receptors were gathered from a human donor with non-small cell lung cancer.

The chain uses TRBV7-6 and TRBJ2-5, with D possibly matching TRBD2 (5 bases). The length of the CDR3 is 17 residues. CDR1 is SGHVS, CDR2 FNYEAQ, per germline. V lost 5 bases, J lost 2 bases, and 21 bases lay in between. CDR3 coding DNA: TGTGCCAGCAGCGCGAGCGCCCGGAGCTCGGGGCAAGAGACCCAGTACTTC. Translating it yields CASSASARSSGQETQYF.

The V and J genes are TRBV18 and TRBJ2-5; D remains unclear. CDR3 length: 14 residues. Germline V gene data show CDR1 as KGHSH and CDR2 as LQKENI. Trimming shortened V by 3 bases and J by 6 bases, and 14 bases separated the two germline ends. As DNA, the CDR3 is TGTGCCAGCTCACCTAGAGTAGACCGACAGACCCAGTACTTC. Its translation: CASSPRVDRQTQYF.